A selection of T cell receptor beta chains follows, all from one sample in a study of blood T cells in healthy people across ages. TCRdb re-called the 5' RACE reads through MiXCR, storing one row per CDR3 protein. The sample includes 920,000 or so distinct CDR3 sequences, around 43% of them seen just once. The source material was blood. The receptors shown here come from a woman aged 60 to 75 in good health. Each CDR3 is given with its conserved first and last residue. The D gene is left open where the match is weak. Where a row states a size, it is once, few, many or the class of an expanded clone; other rows omit it.

TRBV5-1	-	TRBJ1-1	-	CASSPYPTAGPEAFF	TGCGCCAGCAGCCCCTACCCGACGGCCGGGCCTGAAGCTTTCTTT
TRBV15	-	TRBJ2-3	TRBD2	CATSRVVGSGTTDMQYF	TGTGCCACCAGCAGAGTCGTTGGTAGCGGGACCACAGATATGCAGTATTTT
TRBV29-1	-	TRBJ1-2	-	CSVGARQGLGYTF	TGCAGCGTTGGAGCCAGGCAAGGGTTGGGCTACACCTTC
TRBV9	-	TRBJ2-6	-	CASSVNARLEGLEEPNVLTF	TGTGCCAGCAGCGTAAATGCCCGGCTGGAGGGTCTAGAAGAGCCCAACGTCCTGACTTTC
TRBV20-1	few	TRBJ2-6	-	CSARETDSPRAVLTF	TGCAGTGCTAGGGAGACCGACAGCCCCCGGGCCGTCCTGACTTTC
TRBV4-2	-	TRBJ2-5	-	CASSQNNQGGIQETQYF	TGTGCCAGCAGCCAAAACAATCAGGGTGGTATCCAAGAGACCCAGTACTTC
TRBV9	few	TRBJ2-7	-	CASSDGPSSSYEQYF	TGTGCCAGCAGCGATGGGCCGAGTTCGTCCTACGAGCAGTACTTC
TRBV27	-	TRBJ2-3	-	CASGGRPDTQYF	TGTGCCAGCGGGGGCAGACCAGATACGCAGTATTTT
TRBV28	few	TRBJ2-3	TRBD2	CASSEAGARNEQYF	TGTGCCAGCAGTGAAGCGGGAGCCAGGAACGAGCAGTATTTT
TRBV10-2	-	TRBJ2-2	-	CASSEGDSHAGELFF	TGCGCCAGCAGTGAGGGGGACTCACATGCCGGGGAGCTGTTTTTT
TRBV6-6	few	TRBJ2-7	TRBD2	CASSYSGLAEPLEQYF	TGTGCCAGCAGTTACTCAGGCCTAGCGGAGCCGCTCGAGCAGTACTTC
TRBV3-1	-	TRBJ1-5	-	CASSQGKIQGGNQPQHF	TGTGCCAGCAGCCAGGGTAAGATACAAGGAGGCAATCAGCCCCAGCATTTT
TRBV12-3/TRBV12-4	-	TRBJ2-7	-	CASSFVLYEQYF	TGTGCCAGCAGTTTTGTCCTCTACGAGCAGTACTTC
TRBV25-1	-	TRBJ2-3	-	CATVRGGTQYF	TGTGCCACTGTGAGGGGGGGTACGCAGTATTTT
TRBV12-3/TRBV12-4	few	TRBJ2-5	-	CASSPPPGTRKETQYF	TGTGCCAGCAGTCCTCCCCCCGGAACTAGGAAAGAGACCCAGTACTTC
TRBV5-4	few	TRBJ2-5	-	CASSWGSEETQYF	TGTGCCAGCAGCTGGGGATCAGAAGAGACCCAGTACTTC
TRBV28	-	TRBJ1-4	TRBD1	CASSWTGQGTATNEKLFF	TGTGCCAGCAGTTGGACGGGACAGGGGACCGCAACTAATGAAAAACTGTTTTTT
TRBV7-9	-	TRBJ2-5	-	CASSDRTRGDEQYF	TGTGCCAGCAGCGACCGGACTAGGGGGGATGAGCAGTACTTC
TRBV20-1	once	TRBJ2-7	-	CSARLGEQYF	TGCAGTGCCCGACTGGGTGAGCAGTACTTC
TRBV7-9	few	TRBJ1-2	TRBD1	CASSQPGQENYGYTF	TGTGCCAGCAGTCAGCCGGGACAGGAGAACTATGGCTACACCTTC
TRBV7-2	many	TRBJ2-4	TRBD2	CASSLGFGGAKNIQYF	TGTGCCAGCAGCTTAGGCTTCGGGGGGGCCAAAAACATTCAGTACTTC
TRBV7-2	many	TRBJ2-7	-	CASSTRQQFYEQYF	TGTGCCAGCAGCACCAGACAGCAATTCTACGAGCAGTACTTC
TRBV27	-	TRBJ2-3	-	CASSLGRSTSTDTQYF	TGTGCCAGCAGTTTAGGACGGTCTACTAGCACAGATACGCAGTATTTT
TRBV5-1	-	TRBJ2-3	TRBD2	CASSLTQGGGTSGVSTDTQYF	TGCGCCAGCAGCTTGACGCAAGGAGGGGGGACTAGCGGGGTTAGCACAGATACGCAGTATTTT
TRBV6-1	-	TRBJ2-1	-	CASGEQVNEQFF	TGTGCCAGCGGGGAACAGGTGAATGAGCAGTTCTTC
TRBV18	-	TRBJ1-1	-	CASSAGPEAFF	TGTGCCAGCTCAGCCGGCCCTGAAGCTTTCTTT
TRBV2	-	TRBJ2-5	TRBD2	CASSEAVRLAGDEQYF	TGTGCCAGCAGTGAAGCGGTTCGACTAGCGGGGGATGAGCAGTACTTC